The 8 T cell receptor beta chains presented below share a single source sample, sequenced in a study of T cell changes during pregnancy in multiple sclerosis. Sequencing was performed with immunoSEQ multiplex PCR; in TCRdb, only in-frame clones are kept and a portion is missing. The table includes roughly 50,000 clones, around 90% detected once. The material sequenced was CD4+ T cells from peripheral blood mononuclear cells, taken after pregnancy. These receptors were collected from a female donor with multiple sclerosis, enrolled in a pregnancy study.

The chain joins TRBV4-1 to TRBJ2-1; possible D gene TRBD2, 6 bases. V dropped 3 bases and J dropped 7 bases, with 22 bases sitting between them. The CDR3 is 17 residues long. Per germline, CDR1 MGHRA and CDR2 YSYEKL. CDR3: CASSQPLYGSRQNEQFF. The CDR3 region has the DNA TGCGCCAGCAGCCAGCCCCTTTACGGGAGTCGACAAAATGAGCAGTTCTTC.

V is TRBV7-8 and J is TRBJ1-2; 7 positions match TRBD1. The V gene's germline CDR1 is SGHVS and CDR2 FQNEAQ. The CDR3 runs 14 residues. V shed 0 bases and J 4 bases; nucleotides not matched to a gene: 2. CDR3 nucleotides: TGTGCCAGCAGCTTAGCATCAGGGGGCTATGGCTACACCTTC. It translates to CASSLASGGYGYTF.

This rearrangement joins TRBV2 to TRBJ2-6; TRBD1 matches at 7 bases. The germline CDR1 and CDR2 sequences are SNHLY and FYNNEI. V lost 6 bases to trimming and J lost 0 bases; unmatched junction nucleotides: 11. The CDR3 runs to 18 residues. CDR3 amino acids: CASRRTGLLGSGANVLTF. The DNA for the CDR3 is TGTGCCAGCAGGCGGACAGGCCTTTTGGGCTCTGGGGCCAACGTCCTGACTTTC.

This chain connects TRBV2 to TRBJ2-1; the match to TRBD1 covers 7 bases. The CDR3 contains 13 residues. In germline, CDR1 is SNHLY, CDR2 FYNNEI. After removal of 6 bases from V and 8 bases from J, the junction contained 7 bases not matched to a gene. CDR3 nucleotide sequence: TGTGCCAGCAGCGTAGACAGGGCGCATGAGCAGTTCTTC. Translating gives CASSVDRAHEQFF.

This clone was seen only once. V usage is TRBV5-1 and J usage is TRBJ2-5; TRBD2 is a possible D gene (5 bases). Germline CDR1 and CDR2: SGHRS and YFSETQ. CDR3 length equals 15 residues. Trimming took off 7 bases at V and 3 bases at J, with 19 bases between the two ends. CDR3 region: CASGSAGVLEETQYF. The DNA for the CDR3 is TGCGCCAGCGGGAGCGCCGGGGTCCTTGAAGAGACCCAGTACTTC. Complete variable domain (other parts from reference TRBV5-1 and TRBJ2-5): KAGVTQTPRYLIKTRGQQVTLSCSPISGHRSVSWYQQTPGQGLQFLFEYFSETQRNKGNFPGRFSGRQFSNSRSEMNVSTLELGDSALYLCASGSAGVLEETQYFGPGTRLLVL.

The rearrangement links TRBV5-6 to TRBJ1-3; D perhaps matches TRBD1 (5 bases). Trimming stripped 7 bases from V and 0 bases from J, with 20 bases between. The CDR3 totals 17 residues. The germline V gene encodes CDR1 SGHDT and CDR2 YYEEEE. CDR3 bases: TGTGCCAGCTCAGCTTGGGGGTACGGGAGCTCTGGAAACACCATATATTTT. Amino acids: CASSAWGYGSSGNTIYF.

The CDR3 DNA is TGTGCCAGCAGCTCCCCTCGAGGGGGAGAGCAGTACTTC. This sequence encodes CASSSPRGGEQYF. The chain employs TRBV7-9 and TRBJ2-7, with a possible D match to TRBD1 (6 bases). V was trimmed by 4 bases and J by 7 bases, leaving 14 bases between them. CDR3 length: 13 amino acids. Per germline, CDR1 SEHNR and CDR2 FQNEAQ (reference sequence).

The chain links TRBV5-1 to TRBJ2-5; 8 bases fit TRBD1. This CDR3 contains 14 residues. Germline CDR1 SGHRS, CDR2 YFSETQ. V trimming: 2 bases; J trimming: 5 bases; junction bases outside the gene matches: 5. The CDR3 DNA follows: TGCGCCAGCAGCTTCAGGGGGCCTTTGGAGACCCAGTACTTC. Translating gives CASSFRGPLETQYF.